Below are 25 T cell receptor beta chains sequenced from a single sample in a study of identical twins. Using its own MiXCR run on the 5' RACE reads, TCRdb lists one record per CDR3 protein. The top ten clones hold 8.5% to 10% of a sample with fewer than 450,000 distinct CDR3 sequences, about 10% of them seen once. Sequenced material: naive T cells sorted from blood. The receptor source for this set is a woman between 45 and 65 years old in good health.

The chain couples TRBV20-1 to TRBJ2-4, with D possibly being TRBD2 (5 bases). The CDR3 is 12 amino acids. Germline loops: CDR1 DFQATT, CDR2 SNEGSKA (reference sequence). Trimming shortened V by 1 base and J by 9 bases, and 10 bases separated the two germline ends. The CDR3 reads CSARGGSGIQYF. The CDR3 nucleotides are TGCAGTGCTAGAGGTGGGAGCGGCATTCAGTACTTC.

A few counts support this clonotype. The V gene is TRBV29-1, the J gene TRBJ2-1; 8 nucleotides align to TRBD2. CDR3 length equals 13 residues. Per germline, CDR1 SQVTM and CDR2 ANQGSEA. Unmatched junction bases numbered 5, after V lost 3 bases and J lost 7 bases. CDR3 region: CSVDLPGGNEQFF. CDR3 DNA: TGCAGCGTTGACCTCCCGGGGGGGAATGAGCAGTTCTTC.

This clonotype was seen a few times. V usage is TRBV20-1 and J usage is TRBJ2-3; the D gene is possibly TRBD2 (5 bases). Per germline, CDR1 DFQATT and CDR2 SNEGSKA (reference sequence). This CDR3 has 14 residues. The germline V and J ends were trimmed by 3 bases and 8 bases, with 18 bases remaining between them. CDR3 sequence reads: CSASLRELVATQYF. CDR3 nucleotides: TGCAGTGCTAGTTTGAGGGAGTTGGTGGCTACGCAGTATTTT.

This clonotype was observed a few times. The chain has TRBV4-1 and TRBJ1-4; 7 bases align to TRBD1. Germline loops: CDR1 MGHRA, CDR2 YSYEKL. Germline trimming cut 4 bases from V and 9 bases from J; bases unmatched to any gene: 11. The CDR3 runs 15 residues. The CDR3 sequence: CASSPADRDLQKLFF. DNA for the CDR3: TGCGCCAGCAGCCCAGCCGACAGGGACCTACAAAAACTGTTTTTT.

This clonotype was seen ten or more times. The CDR3 nucleotides are TGCAGCGGCGGGGACACCGGGGAGCTGTTTTTT. Translation: CSGGDTGELFF. V is TRBV29-1 and J is TRBJ2-2; D perhaps matches TRBD2 (6 bases). V gave up 7 bases and J gave up 3 bases, with 6 bases separating them. The length of the CDR3 is 11 residues. The germline gives CDR1 SQVTM, CDR2 ANQGSEA.

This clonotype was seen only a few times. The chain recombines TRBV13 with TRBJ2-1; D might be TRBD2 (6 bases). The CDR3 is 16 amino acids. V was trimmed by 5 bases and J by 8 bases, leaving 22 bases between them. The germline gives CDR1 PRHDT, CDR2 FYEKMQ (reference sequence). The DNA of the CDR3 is TGTGCCAGCAGCATCGCTAGCGCCAACGGGTTCCATGAGCAGTTCTTC. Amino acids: CASSIASANGFHEQFF.

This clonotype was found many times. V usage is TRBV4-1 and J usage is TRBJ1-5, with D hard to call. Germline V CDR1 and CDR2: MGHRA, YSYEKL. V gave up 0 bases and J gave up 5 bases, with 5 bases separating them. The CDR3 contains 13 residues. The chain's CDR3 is CASSQDLDQPQHF. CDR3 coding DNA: TGCGCCAGCAGCCAAGACCTCGATCAGCCCCAGCATTTT.

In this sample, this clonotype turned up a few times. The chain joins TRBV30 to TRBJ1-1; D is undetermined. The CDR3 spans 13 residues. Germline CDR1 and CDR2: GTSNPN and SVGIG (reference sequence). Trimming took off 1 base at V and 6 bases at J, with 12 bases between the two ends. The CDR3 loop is CAWSALGGAEAFF. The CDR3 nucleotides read TGTGCCTGGAGTGCCCTGGGTGGCGCTGAAGCTTTCTTT.

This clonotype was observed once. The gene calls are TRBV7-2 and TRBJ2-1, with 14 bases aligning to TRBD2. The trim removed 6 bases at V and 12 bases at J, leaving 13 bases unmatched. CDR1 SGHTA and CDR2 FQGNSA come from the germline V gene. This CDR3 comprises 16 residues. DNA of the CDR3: TGTGCCAGCAGTCACCCGGGACTAGCGGGAGTATTAGGGCAGTTCTTC. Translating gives CASSHPGLAGVLGQFF.

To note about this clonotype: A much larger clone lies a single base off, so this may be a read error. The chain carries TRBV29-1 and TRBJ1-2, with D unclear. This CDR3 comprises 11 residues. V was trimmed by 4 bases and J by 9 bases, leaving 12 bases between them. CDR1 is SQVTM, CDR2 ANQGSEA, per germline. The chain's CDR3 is CSVGASWCYTF. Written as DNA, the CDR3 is TGCAGCGTTGGGGCCAGTTGGTGCTACACCTTC.

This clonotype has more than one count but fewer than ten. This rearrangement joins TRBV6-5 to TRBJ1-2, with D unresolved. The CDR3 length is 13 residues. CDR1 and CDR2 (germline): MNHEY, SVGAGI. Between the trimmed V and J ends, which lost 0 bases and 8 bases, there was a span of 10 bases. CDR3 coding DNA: TGTGCCAGCAGTTACTCGAGTTGGAGGGGCTACACCTTC. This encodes CASSYSSWRGYTF.

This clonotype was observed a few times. CDR3 protein: CASSESSNTIYF. In DNA, the CDR3 is TGCGCCAGCAGTGAGTCTTCCAACACCATATATTTT. The chain is built from TRBV10-2 and TRBJ1-3; D is unresolved. The germline gives CDR1 WSHSY, CDR2 SAAADI. CDR3 length: 12 residues. V dropped 0 bases and J dropped 7 bases, with 4 bases sitting between them.

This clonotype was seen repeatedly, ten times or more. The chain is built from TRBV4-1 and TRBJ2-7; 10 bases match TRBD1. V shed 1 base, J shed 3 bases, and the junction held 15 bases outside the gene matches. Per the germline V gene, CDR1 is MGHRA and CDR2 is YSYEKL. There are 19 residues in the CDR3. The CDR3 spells CASSQVFTTRDRGYYEQYF. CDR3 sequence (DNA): TGCGCCAGCAGCCAAGTTTTTACTACTCGGGACAGGGGTTACTACGAGCAGTACTTC.

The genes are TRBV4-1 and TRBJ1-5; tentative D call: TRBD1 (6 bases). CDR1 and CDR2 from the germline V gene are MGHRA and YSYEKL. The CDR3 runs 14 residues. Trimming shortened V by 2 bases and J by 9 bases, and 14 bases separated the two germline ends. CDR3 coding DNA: TGCGCCAGCAGCCAAAGGGGGTTTATTGGGCCCCAGCATTTT. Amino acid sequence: CASSQRGFIGPQHF.

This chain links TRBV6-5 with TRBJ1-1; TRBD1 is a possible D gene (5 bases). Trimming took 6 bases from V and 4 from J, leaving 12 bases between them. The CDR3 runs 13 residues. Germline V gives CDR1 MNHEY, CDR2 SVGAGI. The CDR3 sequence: CASSLDNPTEAFF. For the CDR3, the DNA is TGTGCCAGCAGCCTGGACAATCCCACTGAAGCTTTCTTT.

CDR3 nucleotides: TGTGCCAGCGAGGGTGGACTAGCGTCAGAGACCCAGTACTTC. Its protein product is CASEGGLASETQYF. J is TRBJ2-5 and V is TRBV28; 9 nucleotides match TRBD2. The V gene end was trimmed by 8 bases and the J gene end by 4 bases; junction bases not matched to a gene: 8. Germline-derived CDR1 and CDR2 are MDHEN and SYDVKM. The CDR3 is made up of 14 amino acids.

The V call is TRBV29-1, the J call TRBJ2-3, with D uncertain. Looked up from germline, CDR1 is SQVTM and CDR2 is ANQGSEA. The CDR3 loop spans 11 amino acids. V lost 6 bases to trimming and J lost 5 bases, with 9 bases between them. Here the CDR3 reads CSVLTGDTQYF. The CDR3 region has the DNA TGCAGCGTGCTCACTGGAGATACGCAGTATTTT.

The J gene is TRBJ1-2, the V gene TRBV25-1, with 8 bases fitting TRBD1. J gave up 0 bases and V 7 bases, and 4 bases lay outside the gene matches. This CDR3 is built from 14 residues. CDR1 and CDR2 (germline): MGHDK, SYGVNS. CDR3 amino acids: CASTGTGANYGYTF. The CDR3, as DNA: TGTGCCAGCACTGGGACAGGAGCTAACTATGGCTACACCTTC.

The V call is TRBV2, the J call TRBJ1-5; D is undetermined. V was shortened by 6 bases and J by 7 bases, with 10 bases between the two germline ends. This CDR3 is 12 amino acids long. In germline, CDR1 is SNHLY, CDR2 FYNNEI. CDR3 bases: TGTGCCAGCAGAAGGGTAGGGCAGCCCCAGCATTTT. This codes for CASRRVGQPQHF.

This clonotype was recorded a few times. The CDR3 DNA sequence: TGTGCCAGCAGTGAACCGAGAAGCTATGAGCAGTTCTTC. Protein: CASSEPRSYEQFF. This chain connects TRBV25-1 to TRBJ2-1; D is unclear. V lost 2 bases and J lost 8, with 10 bases in between. The CDR3 is 13 residues long. Germline values: CDR1 MGHDK, CDR2 SYGVNS. The variable domain in full, completed from reference TRBV25-1 and TRBJ2-1, reads EADIYQTPRYLVIGTGKKITLECSQTMGHDKMYWYQQDPGMELHLIHYSYGVNSTEKGDLSSESTVSRIRTEHFPLTLESARPSHTSQYLCASSEPRSYEQFFGPGTRLTVL.

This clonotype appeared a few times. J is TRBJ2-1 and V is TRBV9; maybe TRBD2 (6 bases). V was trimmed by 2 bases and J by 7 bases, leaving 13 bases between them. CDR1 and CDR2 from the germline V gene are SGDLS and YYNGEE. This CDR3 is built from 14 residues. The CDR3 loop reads CASSVGRLENEQFF. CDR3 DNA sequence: TGTGCCAGCAGCGTGGGGAGACTAGAGAATGAGCAGTTCTTC.

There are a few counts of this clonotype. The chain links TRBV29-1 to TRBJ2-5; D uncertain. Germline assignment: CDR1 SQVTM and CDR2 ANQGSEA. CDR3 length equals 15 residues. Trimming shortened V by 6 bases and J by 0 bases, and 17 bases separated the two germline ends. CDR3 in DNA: TGCAGCGTGCTTTGGGCAGAAGATTACCAAGAGACCCAGTACTTC. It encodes CSVLWAEDYQETQYF.

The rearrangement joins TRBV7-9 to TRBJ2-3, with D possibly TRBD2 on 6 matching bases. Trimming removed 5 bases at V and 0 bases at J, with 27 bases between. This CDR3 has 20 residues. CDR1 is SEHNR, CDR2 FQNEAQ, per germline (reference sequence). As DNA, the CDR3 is TGTGCCAGCAGCCCGCCCCTGCGGGACGATACAACCGAGAGCACAGATACGCAGTATTTT. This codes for CASSPPLRDDTTESTDTQYF.

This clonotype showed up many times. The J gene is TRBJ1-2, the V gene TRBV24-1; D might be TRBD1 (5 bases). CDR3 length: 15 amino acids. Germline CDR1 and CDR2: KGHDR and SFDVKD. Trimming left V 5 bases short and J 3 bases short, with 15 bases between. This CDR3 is CATSATGLADYGYTF. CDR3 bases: TGTGCCACCAGTGCTACAGGTCTCGCCGACTATGGCTACACCTTC.

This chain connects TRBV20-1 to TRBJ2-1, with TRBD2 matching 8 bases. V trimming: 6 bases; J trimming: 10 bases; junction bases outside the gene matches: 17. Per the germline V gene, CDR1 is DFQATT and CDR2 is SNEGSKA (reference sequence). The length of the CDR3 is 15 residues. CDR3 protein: CSARSGVSGKGEQFF. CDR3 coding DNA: TGCAGTGCCCGTAGCGGGGTCAGTGGGAAAGGGGAGCAGTTCTTC.